The 2 T cell receptor beta chains reported below all come from one sample, sequenced in a study of regulatory T cells in long-lasting Graves disease. Time point in this sample: persistent/refractory GD, antithyroid drugs over 5 years with positive TRAb. PBMC-extracted RNA yielded the TCR library. TCR beta libraries were built with iRepertoire HTBI primers and Arm-PCR of CDR3 regions. TCRdb fed the multiplex PCR reads into MiXCR, producing one record per CDR3 protein. The table lists approximately 380,000 distinct CDR3 sequences, roughly 20% of them singletons. The sample here was peripheral blood mononuclear cells (PBMCs), taken when the disease was refractory, from a patient treated with antithyroid drugs. The receptors come from a female donor with Graves disease.

This clonotype was seen just once. This sequence may be a read error, since a much larger clone differs from it by one base. Here the CDR3 DNA reads TGTGACAGCAGTTACCCGGCCGGGACAGTGAAGACCCAGTACTTC. Protein sequence: CDSSYPAGTVKTQYF. V and J are TRBV6-8 and TRBJ2-5, with TRBD1 identical over 7 bases. This CDR3 is 15 amino acids long. Germline CDR1 MNHGY, CDR2 SAAAGT.

On this clonotype itself: At one end the junction does not follow the germline gene, possibly because of a read error. The chain joins TRBV15 to TRBJ1-4; the match to TRBD1 covers 10 bases. The CDR3 length is 15 residues. The germline V gene encodes CDR1 LNHNV and CDR2 YYDKDF (reference sequence). In DNA form, the CDR3 reads TGTGCCACCAGCATACGGACAGGGGGAGATGAAAAACTGTCTTTT. As protein: CATSIRTGGDEKLSF.